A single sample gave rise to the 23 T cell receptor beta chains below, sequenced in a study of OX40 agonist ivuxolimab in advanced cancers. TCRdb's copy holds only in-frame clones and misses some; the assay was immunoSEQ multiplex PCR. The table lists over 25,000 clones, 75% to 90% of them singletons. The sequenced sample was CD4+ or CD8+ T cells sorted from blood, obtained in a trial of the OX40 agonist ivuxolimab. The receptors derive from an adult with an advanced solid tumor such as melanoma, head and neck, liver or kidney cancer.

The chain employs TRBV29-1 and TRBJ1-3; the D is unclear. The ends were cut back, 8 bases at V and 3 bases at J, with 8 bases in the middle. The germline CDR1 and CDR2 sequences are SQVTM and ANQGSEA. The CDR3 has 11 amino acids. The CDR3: CSSVFGNTIYF. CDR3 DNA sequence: TGCAGCTCTGTTTTTGGAAACACCATATATTTT.

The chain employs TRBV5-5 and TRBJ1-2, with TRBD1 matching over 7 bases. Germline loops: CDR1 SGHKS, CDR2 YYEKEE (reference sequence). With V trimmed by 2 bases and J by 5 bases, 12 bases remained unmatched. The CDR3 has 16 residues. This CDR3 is CASSFRRPGQSYGYTF. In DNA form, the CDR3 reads TGTGCCAGCAGCTTTCGTCGACCGGGACAGAGTTATGGCTACACCTTC.

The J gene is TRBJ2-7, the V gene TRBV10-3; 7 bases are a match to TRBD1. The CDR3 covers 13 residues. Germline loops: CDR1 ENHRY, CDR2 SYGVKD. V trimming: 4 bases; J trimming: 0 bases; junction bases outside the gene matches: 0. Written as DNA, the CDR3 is TGTGCCATCAGTGGGGACAGCTCCTACGAGCAGTACTTC. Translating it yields CAISGDSSYEQYF.

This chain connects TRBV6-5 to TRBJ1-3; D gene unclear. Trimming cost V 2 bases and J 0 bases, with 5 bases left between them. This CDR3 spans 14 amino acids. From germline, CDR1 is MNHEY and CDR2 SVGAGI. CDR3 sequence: CASSYPGSGNTIYF. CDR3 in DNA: TGTGCCAGCAGTTACCCGGGCTCTGGAAACACCATATATTTT.

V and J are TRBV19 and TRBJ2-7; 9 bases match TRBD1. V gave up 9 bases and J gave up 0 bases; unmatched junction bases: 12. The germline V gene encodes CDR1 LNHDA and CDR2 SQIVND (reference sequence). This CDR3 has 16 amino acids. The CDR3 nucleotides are TGTGCCAGCGCTAGGGACAGGGTTTCCCCCTCCTACGAGCAGTACTTC. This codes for CASARDRVSPSYEQYF.

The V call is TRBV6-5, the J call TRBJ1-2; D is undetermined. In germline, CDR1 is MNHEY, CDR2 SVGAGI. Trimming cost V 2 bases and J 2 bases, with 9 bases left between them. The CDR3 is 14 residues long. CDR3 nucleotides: TGTGCCAGCAGTTACAGGACCCTCAACTATGGCTACACCTTC. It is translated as CASSYRTLNYGYTF.

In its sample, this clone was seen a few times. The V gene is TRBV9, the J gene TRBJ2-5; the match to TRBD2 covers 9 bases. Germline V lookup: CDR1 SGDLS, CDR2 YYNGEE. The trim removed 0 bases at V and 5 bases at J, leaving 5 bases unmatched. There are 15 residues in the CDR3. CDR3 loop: CASSVDSGGVETQYF. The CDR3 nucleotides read TGTGCCAGCAGCGTAGATAGCGGGGGAGTGGAGACCCAGTACTTC.

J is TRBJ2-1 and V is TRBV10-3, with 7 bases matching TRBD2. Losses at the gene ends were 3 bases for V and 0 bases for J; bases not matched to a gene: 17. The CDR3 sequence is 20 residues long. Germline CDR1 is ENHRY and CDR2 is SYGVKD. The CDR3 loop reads CAISDFWRESSAGSYNEQFF. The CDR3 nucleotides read TGTGCCATCAGTGATTTCTGGCGGGAGAGTTCAGCGGGCTCCTACAATGAGCAGTTCTTC.

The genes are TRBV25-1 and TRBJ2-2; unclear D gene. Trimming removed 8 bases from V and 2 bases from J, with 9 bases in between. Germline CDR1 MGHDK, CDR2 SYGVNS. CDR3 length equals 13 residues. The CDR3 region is CASGRDNTGELFF. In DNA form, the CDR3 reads TGTGCCAGCGGAAGGGATAACACCGGGGAGCTGTTTTTT.

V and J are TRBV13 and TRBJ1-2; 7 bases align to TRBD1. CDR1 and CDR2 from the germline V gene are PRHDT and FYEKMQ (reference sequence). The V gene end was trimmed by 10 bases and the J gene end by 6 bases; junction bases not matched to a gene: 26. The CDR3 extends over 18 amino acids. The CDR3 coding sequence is TGTGCCACCCCCTCTGGGTCAATCGGGACAGCCTTCCTCGATGGCTACACCTTC. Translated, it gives CATPSGSIGTAFLDGYTF.

The CDR3 is CASSGGQGKNNEQFF. CDR3 in DNA: TGTGCCAGCAGCGGGGGACAGGGTAAGAACAATGAGCAGTTCTTC. This rearrangement joins TRBV9 to TRBJ2-1; 9 positions agree with TRBD1. The CDR3 loop spans 15 amino acids. Germline CDR1 and CDR2: SGDLS and YYNGEE. V gave up 3 bases and J gave up 5 bases; unmatched junction bases: 6.

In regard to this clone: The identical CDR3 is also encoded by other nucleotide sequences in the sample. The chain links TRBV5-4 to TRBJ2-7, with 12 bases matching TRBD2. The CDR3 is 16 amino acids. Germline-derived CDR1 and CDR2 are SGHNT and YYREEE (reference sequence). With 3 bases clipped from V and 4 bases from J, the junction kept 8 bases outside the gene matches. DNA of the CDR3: TGTGCCAGCAGCTCAATTCTTGGACTAGCGGGGTACGAGCAGTACTTC. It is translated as CASSSILGLAGYEQYF. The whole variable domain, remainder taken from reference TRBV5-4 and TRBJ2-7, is ETGVTQSPTHLIKTRGQQVTLRCSSQSGHNTVSWYQQALGQGPQFIFQYYREEENGRGNFPPRFSGLQFPNYSSELNVNALELDDSALYLCASSSILGLAGYEQYFGPGTRLTVT.

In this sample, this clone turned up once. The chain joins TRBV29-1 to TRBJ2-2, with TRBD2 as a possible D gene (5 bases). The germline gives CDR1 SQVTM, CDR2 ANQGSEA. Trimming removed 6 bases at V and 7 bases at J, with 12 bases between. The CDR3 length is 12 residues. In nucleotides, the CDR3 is TGCAGCGTCCGCACTAGGGTCGGGGAGCTGTTTTTT. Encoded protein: CSVRTRVGELFF.

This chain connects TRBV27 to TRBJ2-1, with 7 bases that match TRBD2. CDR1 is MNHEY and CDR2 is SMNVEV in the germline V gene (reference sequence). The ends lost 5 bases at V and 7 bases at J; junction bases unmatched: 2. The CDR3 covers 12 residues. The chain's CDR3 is CASSTGGNEQFF. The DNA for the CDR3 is TGTGCCAGCAGTACCGGGGGGAATGAGCAGTTCTTC.

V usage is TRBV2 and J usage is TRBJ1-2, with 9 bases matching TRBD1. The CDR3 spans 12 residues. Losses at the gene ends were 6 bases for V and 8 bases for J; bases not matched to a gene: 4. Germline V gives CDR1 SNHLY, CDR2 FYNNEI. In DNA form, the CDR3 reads TGTGCCAGCAGACAGGGGGCGCTGGGCTACACCTTC. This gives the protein CASRQGALGYTF.

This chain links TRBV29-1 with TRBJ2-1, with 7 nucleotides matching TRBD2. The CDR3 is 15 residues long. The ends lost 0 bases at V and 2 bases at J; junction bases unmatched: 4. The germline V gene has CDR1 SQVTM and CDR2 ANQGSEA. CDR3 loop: CSVEDPSGPYNEQFF. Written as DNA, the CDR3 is TGCAGCGTTGAAGATCCTAGCGGCCCCTACAATGAGCAGTTCTTC.

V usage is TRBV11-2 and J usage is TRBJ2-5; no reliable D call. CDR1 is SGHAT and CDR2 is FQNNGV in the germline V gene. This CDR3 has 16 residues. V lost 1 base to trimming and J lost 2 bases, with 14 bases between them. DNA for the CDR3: TGTGCCAGCAGCTTAGCGGTGGGAAGTCCGCAAGAGACCCAGTACTTC. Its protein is CASSLAVGSPQETQYF.

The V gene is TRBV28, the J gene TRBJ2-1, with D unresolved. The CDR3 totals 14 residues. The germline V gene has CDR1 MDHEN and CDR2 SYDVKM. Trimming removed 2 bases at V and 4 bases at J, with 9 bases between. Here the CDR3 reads CASSLPVPYNEQFF. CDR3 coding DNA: TGTGCCAGCAGTTTACCGGTACCATACAATGAGCAGTTCTTC.

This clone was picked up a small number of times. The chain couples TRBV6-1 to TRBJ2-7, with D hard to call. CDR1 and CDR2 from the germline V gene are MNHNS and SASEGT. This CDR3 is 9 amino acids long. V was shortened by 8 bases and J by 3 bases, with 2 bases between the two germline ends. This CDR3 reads CASGYEQYF. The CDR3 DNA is TGTGCCAGCGGCTACGAGCAGTACTTC.

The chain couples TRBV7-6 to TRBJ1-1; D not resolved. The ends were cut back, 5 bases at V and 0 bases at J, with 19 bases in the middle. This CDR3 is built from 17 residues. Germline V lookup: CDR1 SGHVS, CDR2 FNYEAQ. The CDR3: CASSRGDNSRMNTEAFF. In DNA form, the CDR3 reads TGTGCCAGCAGCCGCGGGGATAACAGTAGAATGAACACTGAAGCTTTCTTT. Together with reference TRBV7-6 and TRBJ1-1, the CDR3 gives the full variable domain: GAGVSQSPRYKVTKRGQDVALRCDPISGHVSLYWYRQALGQGPEFLTYFNYEAQQDKSGLPNDRFSAERPEGSISTLTIQRTEQRDSAMYRCASSRGDNSRMNTEAFFGQGTRLTVV.

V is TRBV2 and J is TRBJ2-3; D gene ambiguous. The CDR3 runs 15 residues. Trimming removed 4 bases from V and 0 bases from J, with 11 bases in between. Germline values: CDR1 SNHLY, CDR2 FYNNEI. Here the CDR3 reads CASSGIAQSTDTQYF. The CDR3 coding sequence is TGTGCCAGCAGTGGGATAGCTCAGAGCACAGATACGCAGTATTTT. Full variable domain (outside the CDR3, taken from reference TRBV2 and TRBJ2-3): EPEVTQTPSHQVTQMGQEVILRCVPISNHLYFYWYRQILGQKVEFLVSFYNNEISEKSEIFDDQFSVERPDGSNFTLKIRSTKLEDSAMYFCASSGIAQSTDTQYFGPGTRLTVL.

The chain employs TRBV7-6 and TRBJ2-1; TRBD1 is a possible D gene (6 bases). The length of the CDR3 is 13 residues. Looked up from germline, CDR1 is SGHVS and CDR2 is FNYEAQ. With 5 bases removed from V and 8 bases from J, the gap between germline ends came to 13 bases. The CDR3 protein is CASSQLQGDEQFF. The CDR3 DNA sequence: TGTGCCAGCAGCCAACTACAGGGCGATGAGCAGTTCTTC. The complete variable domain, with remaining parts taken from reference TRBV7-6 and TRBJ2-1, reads GAGVSQSPRYKVTKRGQDVALRCDPISGHVSLYWYRQALGQGPEFLTYFNYEAQQDKSGLPNDRFSAERPEGSISTLTIQRTEQRDSAMYRCASSQLQGDEQFFGPGTRLTVL.

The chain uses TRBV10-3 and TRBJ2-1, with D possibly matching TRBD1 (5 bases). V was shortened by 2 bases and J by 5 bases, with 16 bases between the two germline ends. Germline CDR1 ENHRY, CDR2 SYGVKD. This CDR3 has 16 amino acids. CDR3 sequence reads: CAISEPSTGLDNEQFF. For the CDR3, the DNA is TGTGCCATCAGTGAGCCAAGTACAGGATTAGACAATGAGCAGTTCTTC.